What follows describes a single TCR beta chain. This clone's antigen is unknown. The record has no base qualities; no much larger clone is one base away. Trimming accounts for 4 bases at V and 1 base at J, while the number of junction bases matched to no gene is 11. For CDR1 and CDR2, the germline V gene lists SGHRS and YFSETQ. Its CDR3 holds 17 amino acids, cysteine through phenylalanine. Only the CDR3 DNA stays, 51 bases, in frame from base 1. CD8 naive samples consisted of CD45RO-negative cells that were positively selected for CCR7, yielding a CD45RA+CCR7+ population without TemRA cells. The donors were healthy, HIV-negative adults with no recently reported acute infections or vaccinations. Every donor was a Caucasian adult living in Nashville, Tennessee, USA. After blood collection by leukapheresis, PBMCs were isolated using Ficoll-Histopaque density gradient centrifugation and then cryopreserved in the vapor phase of liquid nitrogen. Analytical flow cytometry was used to check the purity and quantity of each magnetically sorted T cell population. Genomic DNA was isolated from every sorted fraction and measured by UV absorbance on a Nanodrop 2000c.

This specimen comes from a study of shared clonotypes between healthy human individuals (dated by TCRdb to about 2020). A note on the overall study: A few men and two women, aged 18 to 49 years, made up the cohort. For each donor, CD4 naive and CD4 memory were each given three plates, CD8 naive was given two plates, and CD8 memory was given one plate. To estimate repertoire size and how much clonotypes are shared between individuals, the study performed deep sequencing of blood TCR repertoires from 4 to 6 healthy adults. Libraries were prepared and TCR repertoires were sequenced by different laboratories using diverse techniques, in order to increase sequencing depth and limit assay-specific biases. Between about 0.94 and 8.9 billion PBMCs per donor were obtained by leukapheresis.

Summary of the overall study and its limitations: Sampling was limited to blood, and TCR repertoires in tissue likely differ from TCR repertoires in blood. Roughly 5.2% of naive CD4, more than 3% of naive CD8, approximately 2.2% of memory CD4, and 0.4% of memory CD8 clonotypes were shared across several donors. Rarefaction of sorted-subset datasets indicated incomplete sequencing despite the large sequencing depth. Because the study included a small number of donors, the genetic and exposure-history diversity represented was limited. Clonotypes shared by all four sorted-subset donors showed higher generation probabilities than non-shared clonotypes. Based on pairwise subsampling, the degree of clonotype sharing among donors was expected to be affected by sequencing depth. Larger estimated clonotype richness was generally found for naive subsets than for memory subsets.

Using the deep immunoSEQ assay, TCR CDR3 regions were amplified from genomic DNA by multiplex PCR. Extracted genomic DNA from each cell subset was distributed evenly across all wells of several immunoSEQ 96-well plates, and each plate was treated as a replicate. Each replicate PCR for sorted subsets received about 220 ng genomic DNA, equal to about 30,000 T cell genomes. Purified libraries were measured with a Qubit 3.0 fluorometer, size-checked on a Bioanalyzer 2100, and measured again with the KAPA Library Quantification kit. A separate single-read 150-cycle Illumina NextSeq 550 flow cell was used to sequence each immunoSEQ 96-well plate. In the authors' own workflow: The immunoSEQ output contained only junctional sequences without quality scores, so filtering could not match that applied to full-length reads. To assign V/J genes and CDR3, sequences were annotated against IMGT germline references using PyIR, a Python wrapper for IgBLAST v1.9. Reads were removed for weak V/J assignments (E-value above 1e-6), missing CDR3, stop codons, out-of-frame junctions, or ambiguous translated residues. V3J clonotypes were defined as sequences sharing an identical inferred V gene, J gene, and CDR3 amino acid sequence. Percentage overlap between repertoires was computed as shared unique clonotypes divided by the size of the smaller repertoire. Richness of each repertoire was evaluated using RTK rarefaction, the Chao1 estimator, and Recon v2.1 estimates of unobserved clonotypes. Generation probabilities for all TCRbeta clonotypes obtained by the gDNA method from a handful of donors were computed using OLGA. In TCRdb, the immuneACCESS table is reduced to in-frame sequences with V and J assigned. These tables do not hold every clone; where another copy was compared, an unresolved V gene accounts for under half, and the others remain unexplained. D and trimming come from the DNA, and the V and J calls and clone size come from that table. In all, the sample holds about 580,000 clones, and 98% of those were seen once. The ten largest clones take up 0.3% of the sample.

This receptor was obtained from a young man in good health. Sequencing was done on a sample of naive CD8+ T cells sorted from blood. Reading the label with the study, this specimen's cell subset or site is: CD45RA+CCR7+. This chain is built from TRBV5-1 and TRBJ2-7, and 10 bases in between align with TRBD2. The nucleotides are TGCGCCAGCAGCCCCCCCCCTAGCGGGGGAATATCCTACGAGCAGTACTTC. This encodes CASSPPPSGGISYEQYF.